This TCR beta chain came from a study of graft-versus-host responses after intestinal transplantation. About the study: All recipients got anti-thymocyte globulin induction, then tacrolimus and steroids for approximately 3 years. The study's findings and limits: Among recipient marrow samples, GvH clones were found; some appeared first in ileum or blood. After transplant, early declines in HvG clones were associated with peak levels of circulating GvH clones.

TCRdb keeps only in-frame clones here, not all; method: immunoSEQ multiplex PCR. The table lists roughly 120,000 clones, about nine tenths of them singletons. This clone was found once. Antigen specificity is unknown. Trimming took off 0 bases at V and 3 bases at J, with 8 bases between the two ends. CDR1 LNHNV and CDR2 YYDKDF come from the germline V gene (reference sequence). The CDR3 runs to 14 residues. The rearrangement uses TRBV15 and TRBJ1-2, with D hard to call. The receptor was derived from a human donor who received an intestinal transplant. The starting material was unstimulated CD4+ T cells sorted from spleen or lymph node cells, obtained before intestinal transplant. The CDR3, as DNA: TGTGCCACCAGCAGAGATCGCACAGACTATGGCTACACCTTC. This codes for CATSRDRTDYGYTF.